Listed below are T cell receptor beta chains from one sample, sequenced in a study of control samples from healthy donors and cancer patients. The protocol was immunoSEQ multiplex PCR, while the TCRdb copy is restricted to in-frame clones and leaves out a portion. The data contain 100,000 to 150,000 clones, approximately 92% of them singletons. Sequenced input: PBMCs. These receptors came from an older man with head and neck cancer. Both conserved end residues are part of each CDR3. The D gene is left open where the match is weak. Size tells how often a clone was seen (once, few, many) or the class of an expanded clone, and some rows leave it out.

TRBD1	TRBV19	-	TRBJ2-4	TGTGCCAGTAGTATGGACAGGCTGGGGCCGAATTCCAAAAACATTCAGTACTTC	CASSMDRLGPNSKNIQYF
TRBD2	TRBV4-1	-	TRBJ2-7	TGCGCCAGCAGCCACGGCCCGGGAGGCTCCTACGAGCAGTACTTC	CASSHGPGGSYEQYF
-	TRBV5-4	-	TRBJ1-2	TGTGCCAGCAGCTTGGCACATGGCTACACCTTC	CASSLAHGYTF
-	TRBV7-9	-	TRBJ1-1	TGTGCCAGCAGCTTAGATCTGAACACTGAAGCTTTCTTT	CASSLDLNTEAFF
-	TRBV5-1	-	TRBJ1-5	TGCGCCAGCAGCCTACAGCCGAATCAGCCCCAGCATTTT	CASSLQPNQPQHF
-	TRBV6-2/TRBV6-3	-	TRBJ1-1	TGTGCCAGCAGTTGGTCACAGGGCTCCACTGAAGCTTTCTTT	CASSWSQGSTEAFF
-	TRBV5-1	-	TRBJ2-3	TGCGCCAGCAGCTTGGTCCAGCTCACAGATACGCAGTATTTT	CASSLVQLTDTQYF
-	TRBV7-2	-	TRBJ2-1	TGTGCCAGCAGCTTAGCTGGGGTGAATGAGCAGTTCTTC	CASSLAGVNEQFF
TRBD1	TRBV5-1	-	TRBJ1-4	TGCGCCAGCAGTCGGGACAGTTTGAATGAAAAACTGTTTTTT	CASSRDSLNEKLFF
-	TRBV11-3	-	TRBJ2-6	TGTGCCAGCGCCGACTCTGGGGCCAACGTCCTGACTTTC	CASADSGANVLTF
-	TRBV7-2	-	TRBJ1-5	TGTGCCAGCAGCTTAGTATCGACGGGGCTCGGTCAGCCCCAGCATTTT	CASSLVSTGLGQPQHF
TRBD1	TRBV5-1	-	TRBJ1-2	TGCGCCAGCAGCTTTTATCCGGGACAGGGGGCCGGTGGCTACACCTTC	CASSFYPGQGAGGYTF
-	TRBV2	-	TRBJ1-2	TGTGCCAGCAGCCCGGGTCCTAATAACTATGGCTACACCTTC	CASSPGPNNYGYTF
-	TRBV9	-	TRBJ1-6	TGTGCCAGCAGCGCCAACAGGGCCCATAATTCACCCCTCCACTTT	CASSANRAHNSPLHF
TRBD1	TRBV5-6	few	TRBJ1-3	TGTGCCAGCAGCAGGGGGCTAACTGGAAACACCATATATTTT	CASSRGLTGNTIYF
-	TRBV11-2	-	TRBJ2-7	TGTGCCAGCAGCTTAGGGGCCCCGGGCAGGGGTAGGAACGAGCAGTACTTC	CASSLGAPGRGRNEQYF
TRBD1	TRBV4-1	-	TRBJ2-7	TGCGCCAGCAGCCCCAGGACAGGGTCCCCCTACGAGCAGTACTTC	CASSPRTGSPYEQYF
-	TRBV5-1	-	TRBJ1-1	TGCGCCAGCAGCTTGGTGGCGAACACTGAAGCTTTCTTT	CASSLVANTEAFF
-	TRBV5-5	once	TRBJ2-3	TGTGCCAGCAGCTTGGACCAGGGGGGGACTTTGACGCAGTATTTT	CASSLDQGGTLTQYF
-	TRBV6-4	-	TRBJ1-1	TGTGCCAGCAGGCCAGACCCCTGGAACACTGAAGCTTTCTTT	CASRPDPWNTEAFF
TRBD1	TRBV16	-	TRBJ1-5	TGTGCCAGCAGCCCGGACAGGCATCAGCCCCAGCATTTT	CASSPDRHQPQHF
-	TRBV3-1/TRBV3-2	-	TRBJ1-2	TGTGCCAGCAGCCACAATACACAGGATTACGGCTACACCTTC	CASSHNTQDYGYTF
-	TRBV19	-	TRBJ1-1	TGTGCCAGTAGGGACATGGTTGAAGCTTTCTTT	CASRDMVEAFF
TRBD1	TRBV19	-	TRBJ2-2	TGTGCCAGTAGTACGGGACAGCGCACCGGGGAGCTGTTTTTT	CASSTGQRTGELFF
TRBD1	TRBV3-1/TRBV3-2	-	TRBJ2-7	TGTGCCAGCAGGGGACAGGGGAACTACGAGCAGTACTTC	CASRGQGNYEQYF
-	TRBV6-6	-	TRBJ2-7	TGTGCCAGCAGGGCTCTCCTAGAATCCCACGAGCAGTACTTC	CASRALLESHEQYF
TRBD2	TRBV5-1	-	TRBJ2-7	TGCGCCAGCAGCTCCGGACTAGCACGATCCGAGCAGTACTTC	CASSSGLARSEQYF
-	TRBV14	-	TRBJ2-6	TGTGCCAGCAGCCGGTCGGAGGGGGCCAACGTCCTGACTTTC	CASSRSEGANVLTF
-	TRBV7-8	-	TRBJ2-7	TGTGCCAGCAACGATCCCGGGACAATTTCCTACGAGCAGTACTTC	CASNDPGTISYEQYF
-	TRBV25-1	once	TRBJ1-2	TGTGCCAGCAGGGGCGGCTATGGCTACACCTTC	CASRGGYGYTF
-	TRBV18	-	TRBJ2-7	TGTGCCAGCTCGGCCGGGCCCTTAAATCACTACGAGCAGTACTTC	CASSAGPLNHYEQYF
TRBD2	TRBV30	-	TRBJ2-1	TGTGCCTGCCACCCCACTAGCGGGAGTTCCCATGAGCAGTTCTTC	CACHPTSGSSHEQFF
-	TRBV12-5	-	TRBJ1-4	TGTGCTTTCGGGCAGGCCGGTGAAAAACTGTTTTTT	CAFGQAGEKLFF
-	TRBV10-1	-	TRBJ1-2	TGCGCCAGCAGTGAGTTCCGGACACCTAACTATGGCTACACCTTC	CASSEFRTPNYGYTF